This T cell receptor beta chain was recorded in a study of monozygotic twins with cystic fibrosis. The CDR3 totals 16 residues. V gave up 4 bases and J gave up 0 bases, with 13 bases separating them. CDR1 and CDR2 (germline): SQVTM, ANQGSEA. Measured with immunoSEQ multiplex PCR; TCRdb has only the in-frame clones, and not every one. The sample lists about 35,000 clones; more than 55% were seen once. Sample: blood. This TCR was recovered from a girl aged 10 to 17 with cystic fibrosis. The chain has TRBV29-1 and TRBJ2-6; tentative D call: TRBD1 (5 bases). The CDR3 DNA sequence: TGCAGCGTTGGCGACAGTGATAACTCTGGGGCCAACGTCCTGACTTTC. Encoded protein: CSVGDSDNSGANVLTF.